The sequence of this TCR beta chain was determined in a study of beta chain features in type 1 diabetes. Study-level results: All four CD4+ subsets from Type 1 diabetes patients carried moderately but significantly shorter TCRB CDR3s.

The junction had 9 bases not matched to a gene; V was cut back by 4 bases and J by 0 bases. The germline gives CDR1 SGHNT, CDR2 YENEEA. CDR3 length: 18 amino acids. A note on this clone: Its antigen is as yet unknown.

Reverse transcription of all isolated RNA meant that expressed TCRB transcripts were sequenced. Here immunoSEQ multiplex PCR was the method, and the copy in TCRdb shows in-frame clones only, minus some. The repertoire includes some 16,000 clones, about 72% of them detected once, and roughly 0.32% sits in the top ten. The sequence came from a young woman with type 1 diabetes. The chain employs TRBV11-3 and TRBJ2-6; TRBD1 agrees at 7 bases. Sample: stem cell memory CD4+ T cells from blood. The CDR3: CASSSRTGLSSGANVLTF. The CDR3 DNA follows: TGTGCCAGCAGCTCTCGGACAGGCCTTAGCTCTGGGGCCAACGTCCTGACTTTC. Full variable domain (rest looked up from reference TRBV11-3 and TRBJ2-6): EAGVVQSPRYKIIEKKQPVAFWCNPISGHNTLYWYLQNLGQGPELLIRYENEEAVDDSQLPKDRFSAERLKGVDSTLKIQPAELGDSAVYLCASSSRTGLSSGANVLTFGAGSRLTVL.